These T cell receptor beta chains were read from a single sample in a study of radiation and T cells in renal cell carcinoma. Repertoires were generated with immunoSEQ multiplex PCR, while TCRdb's copy carries only in-frame clones and drops some. Of about 140,000 clones in the sample, approximately 86% were seen once. The sequencing used blood, collected from a patient whose treatment included radiotherapy and nephrectomy. The source is a woman aged 45-65 years with renal cell carcinoma. Both conserved end residues are part of each CDR3. The D gene is left open where the match is weak. Clone size is shown for a subset of rows, as once, few, many or a class of expanded clone.

D	size	V	J	CDR3	DNA
TRBD2	NA	TRBV19	TRBJ2-2	CASSRLAGGPTGELFF	TGTGCCAGTAGTAGACTAGCGGGGGGCCCCACCGGGGAGCTGTTTTTT
NA	NA	TRBV21-1	TRBJ2-7	CASIQIAGHGGLAENSSYEQYF	TGTGCCAGCATCCAAATAGCCGGCCACGGGGGACTAGCGGAAAATAGCTCCTACGAGCAGTACTTC
TRBD2	once	TRBV5-1	TRBJ2-5	CASSLGLAGGEETQYF	TGCGCCAGCAGCTTAGGACTAGCGGGAGGAGAGGAGACCCAGTACTTC
NA	NA	TRBV5-1	TRBJ1-1	CASSLAQQGMGTEAFF	TGCGCCAGCAGCTTGGCCCAGCAGGGGATGGGGACTGAAGCTTTCTTT
NA	NA	TRBV4-3	TRBJ1-2	CASSQDRQADGYTF	TGCGCCAGCAGCCAAGATCGGCAGGCGGATGGCTACACCTTC
NA	NA	TRBV7-2	TRBJ1-5	CASSLEVQPQHF	TGTGCCAGCAGCTTAGAGGTTCAGCCCCAGCATTTT
NA	NA	TRBV19	TRBJ2-7	CASSLQGRSSYEQYF	TGTGCCAGTAGTCTTCAGGGGAGGAGCTCCTACGAGCAGTACTTC
NA	NA	TRBV9	TRBJ1-2	CASSEGPNYGYTF	TGTGCCAGCAGCGAGGGCCCCAACTATGGCTACACCTTC
TRBD1	many	TRBV5-4	TRBJ1-6	CASSQSTGTGDSPLHF	TGCGCCAGCAGCCAGAGTACCGGGACAGGGGATTCACCCCTCCACTTT
NA	NA	TRBV28	TRBJ1-5	CASSGHVGNQPQHF	TGTGCCAGCAGCGGTCATGTGGGGAATCAGCCCCAGCATTTT
NA	NA	TRBV7-8	TRBJ1-1	CASSLVRTNTEAFF	TGTGCCAGCAGCTTAGTACGGACCAACACTGAAGCTTTCTTT
NA	NA	TRBV25-1	TRBJ2-7	CASSAPRAERGEQYF	TGTGCCAGCAGTGCACCTCGAGCGGAGAGGGGCGAGCAGTACTTC
TRBD1	NA	TRBV6-5	TRBJ1-2	CASSITVQGAGGYTF	TGTGCCAGCAGTATTACTGTACAGGGGGCCGGAGGCTACACCTTC
TRBD2	many	TRBV5-1	TRBJ2-1	CASSVKRTSGSYNEQFF	TGCGCCAGCAGCGTTAAGAGGACTAGCGGCTCCTACAATGAGCAGTTCTTC
TRBD1	NA	TRBV7-2	TRBJ1-2	CASSAGQGYGYTF	TGTGCCAGCAGCGCTGGACAGGGGTATGGCTACACCTTC
NA	NA	TRBV6-1	TRBJ1-4	CASSSGGTNEKLFF	TGTGCCAGCAGTTCTGGGGGGACTAATGAAAAACTGTTTTTT
TRBD2	NA	TRBV11-2	TRBJ2-1	CASSLSGGVYNEQFF	TGTGCCAGCAGCCTGAGCGGGGGGGTATACAATGAGCAGTTCTTC
NA	NA	TRBV28	TRBJ1-1	CASNPFGGLEAFF	TGTGCCAGCAACCCATTCGGGGGCCTGGAAGCTTTCTTT
NA	NA	TRBV5-1	TRBJ2-1	CASSFTSPNEQFF	TGCGCCAGCAGCTTTACTAGTCCGAATGAGCAGTTCTTC
NA	NA	TRBV21-1	TRBJ1-5	CASSLRTGGWGQPQHF	TGTGCCAGCAGCCTACGGACAGGGGGCTGGGGTCAGCCCCAGCATTTT
TRBD1	few	TRBV7-6	TRBJ1-4	CASSRQGEKLFF	TGTGCCAGCAGCAGACAGGGGGAAAAACTGTTTTTT
TRBD2	NA	TRBV30	TRBJ2-5	CAWSVCLRTTSVETQYF	TGTGCCTGGAGTGTATGCCTTCGGACTACTAGCGTAGAGACCCAGTACTTC
NA	NA	TRBV6-1	TRBJ1-5	CASSEGTNQPQHF	TGTGCCAGCAGTGAGGGGACCAATCAGCCCCAGCATTTT
TRBD2	NA	TRBV14	TRBJ2-2	CASSQVASGRHGELFF	TGTGCCAGCAGCCAAGTCGCTAGCGGGAGACACGGGGAGCTGTTTTTT
NA	NA	TRBV11-3	TRBJ1-1	CASSLSGNTEAFF	TGTGCCAGCAGCTTATCCGGGAACACTGAAGCTTTCTTT
NA	NA	TRBV4-3	TRBJ2-6	CASSQDGGLGANVLTF	TGCGCCAGCAGCCAAGACGGAGGGCTTGGGGCCAACGTCCTGACTTTC
NA	NA	TRBV15	TRBJ2-7	CATSRPQGYGVEQYF	TGTGCCACCAGCAGACCCCAGGGCTATGGTGTCGAGCAGTACTTC
NA	NA	TRBV5-1	TRBJ1-2	CASSFGEGNIYGYTF	TGCGCCAGCAGCTTTGGGGAGGGTAACATCTATGGCTACACCTTC
NA	NA	TRBV28	TRBJ2-7	CASSLSEEQYF	TGTGCCAGCAGTTTATCCGAGGAGCAGTACTTC
NA	NA	TRBV7-9	TRBJ2-5	CASSRGQSETQYF	TGTGCCAGCAGCCGAGGACAGTCGGAGACCCAGTACTTC
NA	few	TRBV4-1	TRBJ1-5	CASSTVTGGYQPQHF	TGCGCCAGCAGCACCGTGACAGGAGGTTATCAGCCCCAGCATTTT
NA	once	TRBV5-5	TRBJ1-2	CASSRPGRTNYGYTF	TGTGCCAGCAGTCGCCCGGGACGGACTAACTATGGCTACACCTTC
NA	NA	TRBV4-1	TRBJ1-1	CASSQELNTEAFF	TGCGCCAGCAGCCAAGAGCTGAACACTGAAGCTTTCTTT
NA	NA	TRBV21-1	TRBJ1-4	CASSKKGYREKLFF	TGTGCCAGCAGCAAAAAGGGGTATCGTGAAAAACTGTTTTTT
NA	NA	TRBV9	TRBJ1-2	CASSPDVVSDDYGYTF	TGTGCCAGCAGCCCTGATGTGGTTTCGGACGACTATGGCTACACCTTC
NA	NA	TRBV5-6	TRBJ1-1	CASSLVRSGEAFF	TGTGCCAGCAGCTTGGTTCGGAGTGGTGAAGCTTTCTTT
TRBD2	NA	TRBV7-6	TRBJ2-3	CASSLGLAGGTDTQYF	TGTGCCAGCAGCTTAGGACTAGCGGGGGGCACAGATACGCAGTATTTT
NA	once	TRBV2	TRBJ1-2	CASSGVRGRAYGYTF	TGTGCCAGCAGCGGCGTCCGGGGGAGAGCCTATGGCTACACCTTC
NA	few	TRBV11-2	TRBJ1-5	CASSLDRGGNQPQHF	TGTGCCAGCAGCTTAGACAGGGGTGGCAATCAGCCCCAGCATTTT
NA	NA	TRBV29-1	TRBJ1-6	CSVEKGELYRPLHF	TGCAGCGTTGAGAAAGGGGAGCTCTATCGTCCCCTCCACTTT
NA	NA	TRBV27	TRBJ1-5	CASSLSGVPNQPQHF	TGTGCCAGCAGTTTATCTGGGGTCCCCAATCAGCCCCAGCATTTT
NA	NA	TRBV7-9	TRBJ1-1	CASSLGAEGTEAFF	TGTGCCAGCAGTTTAGGGGCCGAGGGCACTGAAGCTTTCTTT
NA	NA	TRBV5-3	TRBJ2-7	CARSPDVGYEQYF	TGTGCCAGAAGCCCTGACGTTGGCTACGAGCAGTACTTC
TRBD2	NA	TRBV5-1	TRBJ2-3	CASSLVTSAESTDTQYF	TGCGCCAGCAGCTTGGTCACTAGCGCGGAGAGCACAGATACGCAGTATTTT
NA	NA	TRBV6-6	TRBJ1-4	CASSNQGGEKLFF	TGTGCCAGCAGTAATCAGGGAGGTGAAAAACTGTTTTTT
NA	NA	TRBV7-3	TRBJ2-3	CASSLGVPDTQYF	TGTGCCAGCAGCTTAGGGGTTCCAGATACGCAGTATTTT
NA	NA	TRBV27	TRBJ2-1	CASARGGTYNEQFF	TGTGCCAGCGCCAGGGGGGGCACCTACAATGAGCAGTTCTTC